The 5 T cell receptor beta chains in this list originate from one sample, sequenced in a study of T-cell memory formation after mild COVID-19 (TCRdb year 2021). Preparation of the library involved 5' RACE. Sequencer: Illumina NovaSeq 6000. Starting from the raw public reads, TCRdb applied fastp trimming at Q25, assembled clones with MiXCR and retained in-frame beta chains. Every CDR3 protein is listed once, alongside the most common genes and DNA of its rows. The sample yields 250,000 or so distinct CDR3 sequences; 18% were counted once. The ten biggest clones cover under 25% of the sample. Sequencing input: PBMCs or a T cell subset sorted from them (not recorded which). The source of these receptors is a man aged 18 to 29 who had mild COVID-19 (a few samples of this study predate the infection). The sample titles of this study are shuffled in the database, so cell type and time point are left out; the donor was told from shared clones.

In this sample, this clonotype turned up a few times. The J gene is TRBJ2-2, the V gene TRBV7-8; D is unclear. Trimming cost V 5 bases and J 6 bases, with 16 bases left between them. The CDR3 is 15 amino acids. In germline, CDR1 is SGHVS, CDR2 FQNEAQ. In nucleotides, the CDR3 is TGTGCCAGCAGCCGAGAAGCCAGTACTTCCGGGGAGCTGTTTTTT. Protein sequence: CASSREASTSGELFF.

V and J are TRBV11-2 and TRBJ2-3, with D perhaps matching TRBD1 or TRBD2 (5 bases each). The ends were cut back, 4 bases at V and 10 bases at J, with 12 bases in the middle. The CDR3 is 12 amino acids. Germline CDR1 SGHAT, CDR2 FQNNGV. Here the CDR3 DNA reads TGTGCCAGCAGCTCCACCGGGACCTCGCAGTATTTT. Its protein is CASSSTGTSQYF.

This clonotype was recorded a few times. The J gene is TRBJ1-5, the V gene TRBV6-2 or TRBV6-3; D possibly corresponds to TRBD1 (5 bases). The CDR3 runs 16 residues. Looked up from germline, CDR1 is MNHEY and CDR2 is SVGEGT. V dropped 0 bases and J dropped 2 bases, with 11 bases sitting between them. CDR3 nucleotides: TGTGCCAGCAGTTACTCGAAGGGGAGAGGCAATCAGCCCCAGCATTTT. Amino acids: CASSYSKGRGNQPQHF.

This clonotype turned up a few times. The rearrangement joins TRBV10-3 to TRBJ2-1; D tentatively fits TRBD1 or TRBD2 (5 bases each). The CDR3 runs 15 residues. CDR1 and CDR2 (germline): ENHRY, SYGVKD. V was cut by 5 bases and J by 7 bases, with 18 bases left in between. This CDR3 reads CAISREKGPGNEQFF. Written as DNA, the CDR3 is TGTGCCATCAGTCGCGAGAAGGGACCCGGGAATGAGCAGTTCTTC.

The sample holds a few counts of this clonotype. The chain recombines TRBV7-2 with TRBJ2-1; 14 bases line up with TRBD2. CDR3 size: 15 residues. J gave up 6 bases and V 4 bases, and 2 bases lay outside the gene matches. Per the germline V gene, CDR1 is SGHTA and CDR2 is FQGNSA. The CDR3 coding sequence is TGTGCCAGCAGCTGGGGACTAGCGGGGGTCAATGAGCAGTTCTTC. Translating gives CASSWGLAGVNEQFF.